This T cell receptor (beta chain) was sequenced in a study of OX40 agonist ivuxolimab in advanced cancers. Across the study: Of the patients, three showed partial responses, one with hepatocellular carcinoma and two with cutaneous melanoma. Notes on the study in general: In the expanded peripheral T cells, antigen specificity was never determined. Clonal expansion from baseline to week 6 occurred in both CD4+ and CD8+ T cells.

Sequenced by immunoSEQ multiplex PCR; TCRdb stores in-frame clones only, minus some. Of tens of thousands of clones listed, over 75% are singletons. About this clone: Antigen: not known.

The CDR3 sequence is 13 residues long. V shed 5 bases and J shed 3 bases, with 11 bases lying between them. Germline V CDR1 and CDR2: LGHNA, YNFKEQ. The sequencing used CD4+ or CD8+ T cells sorted from blood, collected in a trial of the OX40 agonist ivuxolimab. The chain combines TRBV4-2 with TRBJ2-7; the D call may be TRBD1 or TRBD2 (5 bases each). The clonotype was recovered from an adult with an advanced solid tumor such as melanoma, head and neck, liver or kidney cancer. The CDR3 loop is CASSLSGGYEQYF. The CDR3, as DNA: TGTGCCAGCAGCTTATCTGGGGGCTACGAGCAGTACTTC.